This TCR beta chain was sequenced for a study of T cell responses to AZD1222 COVID-19 vaccine. Some clones are missing from TCRdb's copy, which holds only in-frame ones; the method was immunoSEQ multiplex PCR. This sample yields about 140,000 clones, of which 85% to 95% are seen a single time; approximately 1.4% belongs to the top ten. Germline loops: CDR1 SGHTA, CDR2 FQGTGA. This CDR3 has 13 residues. V was pared by 0 bases and J by 7 bases, with 10 bases between. V and J are TRBV7-3 and TRBJ2-7; D gene unclear. This TCR derives from an adult in good health. The material sequenced was peripheral blood, taken on day 0 of AZD1222 vaccination. For the CDR3, the DNA is TGTGCCAGCAGCTTAACCTACCAAGGGGAGCAGTACTTC. This gives the protein CASSLTYQGEQYF.